This TCR beta chain was identified during a study of blood T cell repertoires in COVID-19. Across the study: PBMCs, B-cell-depleted T cells, or T cells provided the cDNA or gDNA that made up the material.

As originally analysed: Reference gene primers were amplified, and this amplification served to estimate nucleated cell counts. Sequenced by immunoSEQ multiplex PCR; TCRdb stores in-frame clones only, minus some. The V and J calls and clone size are taken from that table; D and trimming were inferred from the DNA. The sample has roughly 200,000 clones, about 91% seen once; the top ten hold 1.5%. The CDR3 is 16 residues long. The V segment lost 0 bases and the J segment 5 bases; nucleotides outside the gene matches: 10. Germline values: CDR1 MNHEY, CDR2 SMNVEV (reference sequence). The receptor was derived from a man aged 18 to 35 with active or convalescent COVID-19. The sample was peripheral blood. The V gene is TRBV27, the J gene TRBJ2-7; TRBD2 matches at 7 bases. CDR3 DNA sequence: TGTGCCAGCAGTTTATCGTTTTCTAGCGGATATAACGAGCAGTACTTC. Protein product: CASSLSFSSGYNEQYF.